This T cell receptor beta chain was sequenced during a study of CD8 T cells in ankylosing spondylitis. Study-level points and caveats: A motif in TCR beta, a set of under ten highly homologous variants, appeared characteristic of ankylosing spondylitis blood. CD8+ cells made up the disease-linked clones, which were relatively rare in peripheral blood.

This clonotype was detected a few times. What it binds is unknown. Losses at the gene ends were 2 bases for V and 7 bases for J; bases not matched to a gene: 6. This CDR3 has 15 residues. The germline CDR1 and CDR2 sequences are ENHRY and SYGVKD. In TCRdb, the 5' RACE reads were re-called with MiXCR into one record per CDR3 protein. The profile shows around 770,000 distinct CDR3 sequences, around 19% of them singletons. This receptor was identified in a male donor with ankylosing spondylitis. Sequencing was performed on blood, either unsorted or a sorted T cell fraction (not recorded which). The chain couples TRBV10-3 to TRBJ2-7, with 12 bases lining up with TRBD1. In DNA form, the CDR3 reads TGTGCCATCAGTGAGGGAGGGACAGGGGGCAGTGAGCAGTACTTC. Its translation: CAISEGGTGGSEQYF.